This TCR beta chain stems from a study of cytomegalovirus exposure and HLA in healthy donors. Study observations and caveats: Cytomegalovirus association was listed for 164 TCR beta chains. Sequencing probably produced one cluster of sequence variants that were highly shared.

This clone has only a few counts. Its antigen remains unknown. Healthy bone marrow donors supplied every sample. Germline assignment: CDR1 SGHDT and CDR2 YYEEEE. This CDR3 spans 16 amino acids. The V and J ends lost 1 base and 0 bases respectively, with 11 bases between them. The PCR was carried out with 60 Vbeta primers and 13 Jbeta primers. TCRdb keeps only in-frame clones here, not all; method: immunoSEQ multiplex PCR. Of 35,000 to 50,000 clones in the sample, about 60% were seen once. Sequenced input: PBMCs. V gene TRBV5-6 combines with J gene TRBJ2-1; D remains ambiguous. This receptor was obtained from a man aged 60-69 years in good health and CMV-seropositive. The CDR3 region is CASSLTPLSSYNEQFF. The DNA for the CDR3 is TGTGCCAGCAGCTTGACGCCCCTTAGCTCCTACAATGAGCAGTTCTTC.